This T cell receptor beta chain was captured in a study of technical replicates of blood from a handful of donors. In germline, CDR1 is SGHVS, CDR2 FQNEAQ. J gave up 8 bases and V 5 bases, and 5 bases lay outside the gene matches. The CDR3 is 13 residues long. Assay: immunoSEQ multiplex PCR; the TCRdb copy retains only in-frame clones and omits some. The sample records 95,000 to 100,000 clones, approximately 94% being singletons. The J gene is TRBJ2-1, the V gene TRBV7-8; 8 bases agree with TRBD1. The sample consisted of T cells isolated from PBMCs. This clonotype originated in a human donor in good health. The DNA of the CDR3 is TGTGCCAGCAGCCAGGGGGCCCACGATGAGCAGTTCTTC. Translating gives CASSQGAHDEQFF. The full variable domain, in which reference TRBV7-8 and TRBJ2-1 provide the parts outside the CDR3, is GAGVSQSPRYKVAKRGQDVALRCDPISGHVSLFWYQQALGQGPEFLTYFQNEAQLDKSGLPSDRFFAERPEGSVSTLKIQRTQQEDSAVYLCASSQGAHDEQFFGPGTRLTVL.